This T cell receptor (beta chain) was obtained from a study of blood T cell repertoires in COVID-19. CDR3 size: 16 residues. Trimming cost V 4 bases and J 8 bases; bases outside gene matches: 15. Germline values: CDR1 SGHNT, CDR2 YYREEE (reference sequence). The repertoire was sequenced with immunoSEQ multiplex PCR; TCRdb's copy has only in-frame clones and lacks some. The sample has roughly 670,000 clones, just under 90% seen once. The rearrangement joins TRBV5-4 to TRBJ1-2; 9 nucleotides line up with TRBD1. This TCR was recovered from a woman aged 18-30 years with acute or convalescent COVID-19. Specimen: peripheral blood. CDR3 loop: CASSPLQTGGAGGYTF. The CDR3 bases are TGTGCCAGCAGCCCCTTACAAACAGGGGGCGCGGGCGGCTACACCTTC.